One sample yielded the 11 T cell receptor beta chains listed below, sequenced in a study of T cell changes during pregnancy in multiple sclerosis (dated by TCRdb to the late 2010s). Library method: the immunoSEQ multiplex PCR assay. In its TCRdb copy, this immuneACCESS table keeps in-frame sequences only and misses some clones. Where compared with another copy, unresolved V genes explain less than half of these, and the others have no known cause. The sample yields 75,000 to 100,000 clones; less than 95% were counted once. Jointly, the top ten make up approximately 0.76% of the sample. The specimen comprised peripheral blood, sampled in the second trimester of pregnancy. The receptors here all came from a female donor in good health, enrolled as a control in a pregnancy study.

The CDR3, as DNA: TGTGCCAGCAGTCAACAAGGAGGGGTTTTGAACACTGAAGCTTTCTTT. Its translation is CASSQQGGVLNTEAFF. This sequence joins TRBV6-6 and TRBJ1-1, with a weak D call TRBD1 (5 bases). Germline values: CDR1 MNHNY, CDR2 SVGAGI (reference sequence). With 5 bases removed from V and 0 bases from J, the gap between germline ends came to 16 bases. This CDR3 contains 16 residues.

The chain joins TRBV7-8 to TRBJ2-7, with 8 bases identical to TRBD1. J was trimmed by 2 bases and V by 4 bases; bases with no gene match: 7. Germline assignment: CDR1 SGHVS and CDR2 FQNEAQ. The CDR3 runs 15 residues. The CDR3 DNA follows: TGTGCCAGCAGCTCTCCGGGACAGGTCCCCTACGAGCAGTACTTC. Translating gives CASSSPGQVPYEQYF. The variable domain in full, completed from reference TRBV7-8 and TRBJ2-7, reads GAGVSQSPRYKVAKRGQDVALRCDPISGHVSLFWYQQALGQGPEFLTYFQNEAQLDKSGLPSDRFFAERPEGSVSTLKIQRTQQEDSAVYLCASSSPGQVPYEQYFGPGTRLTVT.

The chain combines TRBV7-9 with TRBJ2-1; TRBD2 matches at 11 bases. This CDR3 is built from 18 residues. CDR1 SEHNR and CDR2 FQNEAQ come from the germline V gene (reference sequence). The V and J ends lost 5 bases and 4 bases, in that order; junction bases with no gene match: 13. The CDR3 DNA reads as TGTGCCAGCAGCCGTAATTACCAGGGACTAGCGGATTACAATGAGCAGTTCTTC. Its translation is CASSRNYQGLADYNEQFF.

This rearrangement joins TRBV9 to TRBJ2-2; 11 bases line up with TRBD2. CDR1 is SGDLS and CDR2 is YYNGEE in the germline V gene. V gave up 6 bases and J gave up 4 bases; unmatched junction bases: 2. CDR3 length: 14 amino acids. CDR3 in amino acids: CASTGLAGTGELFF. In DNA form, the CDR3 reads TGTGCCAGCACCGGACTAGCGGGCACCGGGGAGCTGTTTTTT. The full variable domain, in which reference TRBV9 and TRBJ2-2 provide the parts outside the CDR3, is DSGVTQTPKHLITATGQRVTLRCSPRSGDLSVYWYQQSLDQGLQFLIQYYNGEERAKGNILERFSAQQFPDLHSELNLSSLELGDSALYFCASTGLAGTGELFFGEGSRLTVL.

The rearrangement links TRBV19 to TRBJ1-1, with D unclear. The V end was cut by 3 bases, the J end by 0 bases, with 17 bases between. Germline V gene lookup returns CDR1 LNHDA and CDR2 SQIVND (reference sequence). The CDR3 contains 17 residues. This CDR3 reads CASSIRQATIMNTEAFF. CDR3 coding DNA: TGTGCCAGTAGTATTCGGCAGGCCACAATCATGAACACTGAAGCTTTCTTT.

The rearrangement joins TRBV28 to TRBJ2-1, with 8 bases lining up with TRBD2. The germline V gene has CDR1 MDHEN and CDR2 SYDVKM. The CDR3 has 14 residues. The V gene end was trimmed by 7 bases and the J gene end by 8 bases; junction bases not matched to a gene: 10. The CDR3 protein is CASKWGTSMDEQFF. The CDR3 bases are TGTGCCAGCAAATGGGGGACTAGTATGGATGAGCAGTTCTTC.

This chain links TRBV19 with TRBJ2-7; TRBD2 agrees at 9 bases. V was pared by 1 base and J by 2 bases, with 3 bases of the junction left unmatched. Germline CDR1 LNHDA, CDR2 SQIVND (reference sequence). CDR3 length: 15 residues. In DNA, the CDR3 is TGTGCCAGTAGTATAGGGCTAGCGGGGCCCTACGAGCAGTACTTC. Translation gives CASSIGLAGPYEQYF.

V usage is TRBV5-6 and J usage is TRBJ2-3; 7 bases are a match to TRBD1. After removal of 0 bases from V and 5 bases from J, the junction contained 3 bases not matched to a gene. CDR1 SGHDT and CDR2 YYEEEE come from the germline V gene. This CDR3 is 14 amino acids long. This CDR3 reads CASSLGQGRDTQYF. CDR3 coding DNA: TGTGCCAGCAGCTTGGGACAGGGTAGAGATACGCAGTATTTT.

The rearrangement links TRBV7-2 to TRBJ2-7; D might be TRBD2 (5 bases). V was shortened by 1 base and J by 6 bases, with 10 bases between the two germline ends. The CDR3 runs to 13 residues. The germline V gene encodes CDR1 SGHTA and CDR2 FQGNSA. The CDR3 sequence: CASSLGFGGEQYF. The CDR3 DNA sequence: TGTGCCAGCAGCTTAGGGTTTGGAGGCGAGCAGTACTTC. The full variable domain, in which reference TRBV7-2 and TRBJ2-7 provide the parts outside the CDR3, is GAGVSQSPSNKVTEKGKDVELRCDPISGHTALYWYRQSLGQGLEFLIYFQGNSAPDKSGLPSDRFSAERTGGSVSTLTIQRTQQEDSAVYLCASSLGFGGEQYFGPGTRLTVT.

V usage is TRBV7-9 and J usage is TRBJ2-1; 7 positions match TRBD2. Trimming removed 2 bases from V and 6 bases from J; junction bases left unmatched: 7. Germline CDR1 and CDR2: SEHNR and FQNEAQ (reference sequence). The CDR3 spans 15 residues. The CDR3 is CASSLFAGVGNEQFF. The DNA of the CDR3 is TGTGCCAGCAGCTTATTCGCGGGAGTGGGCAATGAGCAGTTCTTC. The complete variable domain, with remaining parts taken from reference TRBV7-9 and TRBJ2-1, reads DTGVSQNPRHKITKRGQNVTFRCDPISEHNRLYWYRQTLGQGPEFLTYFQNEAQLEKSRLLSDRFSAERPKGSFSTLEIQRTEQGDSAMYLCASSLFAGVGNEQFFGPGTRLTVL.

The chain combines TRBV10-1 with TRBJ2-1; no firm D call. The CDR3 spans 12 residues. The V end lost 2 bases, the J end lost 7 bases, and 6 bases lay between the germline ends. Germline V CDR1 and CDR2: WNHNN, SYGVQD (reference sequence). The CDR3 reads CASSEGLNEQFF. The CDR3 nucleotides read TGCGCCAGCAGTGAGGGTCTAAATGAGCAGTTCTTC.